This T cell receptor beta chain is from a study of shared clonotypes between healthy human individuals. Study background: Donors consisted of two women and three men between 18 and 49. Each donor's CD4 naive and CD4 memory cells filled three plates apiece, CD8 naive two, and CD8 memory one. Study conclusions and caveats: As a rule, naive subsets had a larger estimated richness than memory subsets.

Memory CD4+ cells were the fraction left after CD45RA+ naive selection. This clone was recorded only once. Its antigen is still unknown. Clones were read by immunoSEQ multiplex PCR, and TCRdb kept only the in-frame ones, dropping some. The table records some 1,400,000 clones, roughly 96% of them present only once. J was trimmed by 2 bases and V by 2 bases; bases with no gene match: 3. The CDR3 contains 14 residues. Germline V gene sequence: CDR1 SGHNT, CDR2 YYREEE (reference sequence). The source material was naive CD4+ T cells sorted from blood. Documented subset: CD45RA+ positively selected. This chain uses TRBV5-4 with TRBJ2-5; 7 nucleotides match TRBD1. The receptor was isolated from a young man in good health. CDR3 residues: CASSLRQGQETQYF. CDR3 bases: TGTGCCAGCAGCTTACGACAGGGACAAGAGACCCAGTACTTC.